Listed below are T cell receptor beta chains from one sample, sequenced in a study of shared clonotypes between healthy human individuals. Assay used: immunoSEQ multiplex PCR; TCRdb lists only in-frame clones, some missing. This table has about 580,000 clones, roughly 98% appearing once. The sample was naive CD8+ T cells sorted from blood. The receptors come from a man aged 25 to 40 in good health. Both conserved end residues are part of each CDR3. The D gene is left open where the match is weak. Clone size is not always given. Where it is, it says once, few, many or a class for expanded clones.

j_call	clone_size	v_call	d_call	cdr3_aa	cdr3_nt
TRBJ2-3	.	TRBV7-8	.	CASSSPPSGTGSSTDTQYF	TGTGCCAGCAGCAGCCCTCCTTCGGGTACTGGTTCTAGCACAGATACGCAGTATTTT
TRBJ2-7	.	TRBV9	.	CASSVGGQAYEQYF	TGTGCCAGCAGCGTAGGGGGGCAGGCCTACGAGCAGTACTTC
TRBJ2-7	.	TRBV18	.	CASSPSAENPYEQYF	TGTGCCAGCTCACCATCGGCGGAGAACCCCTACGAGCAGTACTTC
TRBJ1-1	once	TRBV28	TRBD1	CASSFDRGRGYTEAFF	TGTGCCAGCAGTTTCGACAGGGGGCGCGGGTATACTGAAGCTTTCTTT
TRBJ1-2	.	TRBV5-4	.	CASTRSGDGYTF	TGTGCCAGCACAAGGTCGGGAGATGGCTACACCTTC
TRBJ2-7	.	TRBV27	.	CASSSGRLSYEQYF	TGTGCCAGCAGTTCCGGACGGTTATCCTACGAGCAGTACTTC
TRBJ1-2	.	TRBV7-9	.	CASSLETLIYGYTF	TGTGCCAGCAGCTTAGAAACACTCATCTATGGCTACACCTTC
TRBJ2-1	.	TRBV27	TRBD2	CASSLSPSGTYNEQFF	TGTGCCAGCAGTTTATCCCCTAGCGGGACGTACAATGAGCAGTTCTTC
TRBJ2-4	.	TRBV2	TRBD1	CASSAGTGLSQYF	TGTGCCAGCAGTGCCGGGACAGGGCTCTCTCAGTACTTC
TRBJ2-7	once	TRBV16	.	CASSPRLSYEQYF	TGTGCCAGCAGCCCCCGCCTTTCCTACGAGCAGTACTTC
TRBJ1-4	.	TRBV6-4	.	CASSDGFGDEKLFF	TGTGCCAGCAGTGACGGGTTTGGGGATGAAAAACTGTTTTTT
TRBJ2-6	.	TRBV9	TRBD1	CASWGRGRTGANVLTF	TGTGCCAGCTGGGGCAGGGGGCGCACTGGGGCCAACGTCCTGACTTTC
TRBJ2-1	.	TRBV29-1	TRBD2	CSAKGGSSYNEQFF	TGCAGCGCAAAGGGAGGGAGCTCCTACAATGAGCAGTTCTTC
TRBJ2-1	.	TRBV29-1	TRBD2	CSVEEQREAYNEQFF	TGCAGCGTTGAAGAGCAGCGGGAGGCCTACAATGAGCAGTTCTTC
TRBJ2-2	.	TRBV11-2	.	CASKPLRGPNTGELFF	TGTGCCAGCAAACCCCTAAGGGGACCGAACACCGGGGAGCTGTTTTTT
TRBJ2-5	.	TRBV27	TRBD1	CASSPWTGEETQYF	TGTGCCAGCAGTCCCTGGACAGGAGAGGAGACCCAGTACTTC
TRBJ2-7	.	TRBV27	TRBD1	CASSFGTGAFEQYF	TGTGCCAGCAGTTTCGGGACAGGGGCTTTCGAGCAGTACTTC
TRBJ1-1	.	TRBV28	TRBD1	CASRHNRGKNTEAFF	TGTGCCAGCAGGCACAACAGGGGGAAGAACACTGAAGCTTTCTTT
TRBJ2-7	.	TRBV19	TRBD1	CASSISPGGFYEQYF	TGTGCCAGTAGTATATCTCCAGGGGGATTCTACGAGCAGTACTTC
TRBJ1-1	.	TRBV15	.	CATSRVTSPNTEAFF	TGTGCCACCAGCAGAGTAACCAGTCCTAACACTGAAGCTTTCTTT
TRBJ2-2	.	TRBV21-1	.	CASSKIPGTTNTGELFF	TGTGCCAGCAGCAAAATTCCGGGGACTACGAACACCGGGGAGCTGTTTTTT
TRBJ2-3	.	TRBV27	.	CASSYQATDTQYF	TGTGCCAGCAGTTACCAGGCCACAGATACGCAGTATTTT
TRBJ2-7	.	TRBV7-8	.	CASSPSGGEQYF	TGTGCCAGCAGCCCCAGTGGGGGCGAGCAGTACTTC